This TCR beta chain was recovered during a study of cytotoxic CD8 clonotypes in ibrutinib-treated CLL. Study information: Included were 10 to 12 relapsed/refractory and about 15 treatment-naive patients, of whom about 18 were IGHV unmutated. Mean productive templates were about 250,000; mean productive rearrangements were roughly 100,000. Timing of response sample collection was a median around eleven months after treatment start, with a range of 6 to 36. Overall study findings and caveats: Higher clonality was seen at ibrutinib response and a return toward baseline at progression.

The V segment lost 5 bases and the J segment 2 bases; nucleotides outside the gene matches: 13. CDR3 length equals 18 residues. Germline V gives CDR1 MDHEN, CDR2 SYDVKM. Some clones are missing from TCRdb's copy, which holds only in-frame ones; the method was immunoSEQ multiplex PCR. There are under 150,000 clones in the sample; 80% to 85% occur only once, and less than 4% lies in the top ten. With respect to this clone: Its antigen is not identified.

The sequence was collected from a human donor with chronic lymphocytic leukemia. The material sequenced was PBMCs, taken after 24 months of ibrutinib treatment. The chain uses TRBV28 and TRBJ2-5, with 11 nucleotides matching TRBD1. The CDR3 loop is CASSDQIGTGGSQETQYF. In nucleotides, the CDR3 is TGTGCCAGCAGTGACCAAATTGGGACAGGGGGAAGTCAAGAGACCCAGTACTTC.